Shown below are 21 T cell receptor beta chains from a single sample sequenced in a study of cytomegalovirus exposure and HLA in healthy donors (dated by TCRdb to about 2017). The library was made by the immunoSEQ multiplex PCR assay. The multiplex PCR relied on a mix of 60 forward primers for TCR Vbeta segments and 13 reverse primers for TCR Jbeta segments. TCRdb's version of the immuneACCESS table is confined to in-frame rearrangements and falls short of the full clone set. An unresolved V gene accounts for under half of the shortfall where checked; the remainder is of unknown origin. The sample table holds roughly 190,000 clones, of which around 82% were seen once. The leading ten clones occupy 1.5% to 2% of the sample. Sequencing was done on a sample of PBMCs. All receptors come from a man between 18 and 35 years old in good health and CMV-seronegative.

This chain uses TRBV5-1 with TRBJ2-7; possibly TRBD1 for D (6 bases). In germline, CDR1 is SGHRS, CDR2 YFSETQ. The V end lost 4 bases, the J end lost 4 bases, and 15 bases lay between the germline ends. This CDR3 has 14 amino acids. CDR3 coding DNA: TGCGCCAGCAGCCCACGTCAGGGGCTTTACGAGCAGTACTTC. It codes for CASSPRQGLYEQYF.

CDR3 region: CASSRQPGQGPEQYF. In DNA form, the CDR3 reads TGTGCCAGCAGCCGACAACCGGGACAGGGTCCCGAGCAGTACTTC. This sequence joins TRBV14 and TRBJ2-7; TRBD1 matches 9 bases. Trimming removed 4 bases from V and 6 bases from J; junction bases left unmatched: 10. Germline V gives CDR1 SGHDN, CDR2 FVKESK. The CDR3 is 15 amino acids.

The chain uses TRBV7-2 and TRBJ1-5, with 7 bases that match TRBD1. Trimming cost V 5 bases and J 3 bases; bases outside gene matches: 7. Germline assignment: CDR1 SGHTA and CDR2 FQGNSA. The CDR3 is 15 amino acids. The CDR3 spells CASSLFGQDNQPQHF. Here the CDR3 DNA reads TGTGCCAGCAGCCTTTTTGGACAGGACAATCAGCCCCAGCATTTT.

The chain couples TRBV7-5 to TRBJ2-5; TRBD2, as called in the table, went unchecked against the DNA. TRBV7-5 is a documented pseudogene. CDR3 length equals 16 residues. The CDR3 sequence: CARSLRTGGAIETQYF. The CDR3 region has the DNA TGTGCCAGAAGCCTCCGAACGGGGGGGGCTATTGAGACCCAGTACTTC.

In DNA form, the CDR3 reads TGCGCCAGCAGCTTAACCGGGACTCAATCCTACGAGCAGTACTTC. Translated, it gives CASSLTGTQSYEQYF. The chain combines TRBV5-1 with TRBJ2-7; a weak D match, TRBD2 (6 bases). Germline V gene sequence: CDR1 SGHRS, CDR2 YFSETQ. The CDR3 consists of 15 residues. Trimming pared 2 bases from V and 1 base from J, leaving 13 bases between. Variable domain in full (rest from reference TRBV5-1 and TRBJ2-7): KAGVTQTPRYLIKTRGQQVTLSCSPISGHRSVSWYQQTPGQGLQFLFEYFSETQRNKGNFPGRFSGRQFSNSRSEMNVSTLELGDSALYLCASSLTGTQSYEQYFGPGTRLTVT.

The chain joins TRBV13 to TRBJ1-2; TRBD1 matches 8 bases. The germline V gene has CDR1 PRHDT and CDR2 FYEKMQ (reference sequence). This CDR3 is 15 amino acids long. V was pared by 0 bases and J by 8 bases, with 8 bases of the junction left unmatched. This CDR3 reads CASSLGLHRGEGYTF. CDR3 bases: TGTGCCAGCAGCTTAGGCCTGCACAGGGGGGAAGGCTACACCTTC.

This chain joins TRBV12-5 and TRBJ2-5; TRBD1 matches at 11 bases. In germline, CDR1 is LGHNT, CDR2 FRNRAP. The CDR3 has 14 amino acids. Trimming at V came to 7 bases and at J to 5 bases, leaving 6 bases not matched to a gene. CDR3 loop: CASVGQGARETQYF. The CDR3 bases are TGTGCTAGTGTAGGACAGGGGGCGCGGGAGACCCAGTACTTC.

Here the CDR3 DNA reads TGTGCCAGCAGCGGCTTGGGGCAGGGCGTTAGCGGCTACACCTTC. It encodes CASSGLGQGVSGYTF. The rearrangement links TRBV7-9 to TRBJ1-2, with D tentatively TRBD1 (5 bases). CDR1 SEHNR and CDR2 FQNEAQ come from the germline V gene (reference sequence). V was clipped by 5 bases and J by 8 bases, with 21 bases between them. CDR3 length equals 15 residues.

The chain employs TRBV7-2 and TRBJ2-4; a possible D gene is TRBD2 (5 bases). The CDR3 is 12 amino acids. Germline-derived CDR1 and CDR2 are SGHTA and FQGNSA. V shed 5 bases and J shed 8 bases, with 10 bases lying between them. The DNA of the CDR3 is TGTGCCAGCAGCCCACTCGGGGACATTCAGTACTTC. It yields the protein CASSPLGDIQYF.

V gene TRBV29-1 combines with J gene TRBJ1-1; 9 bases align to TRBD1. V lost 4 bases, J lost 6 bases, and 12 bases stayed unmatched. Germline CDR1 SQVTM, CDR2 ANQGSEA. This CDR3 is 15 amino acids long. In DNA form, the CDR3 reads TGCAGCGTTGGGGGGGCCGGGACAGGGACAGCTGAAGCTTTCTTT. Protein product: CSVGGAGTGTAEAFF.

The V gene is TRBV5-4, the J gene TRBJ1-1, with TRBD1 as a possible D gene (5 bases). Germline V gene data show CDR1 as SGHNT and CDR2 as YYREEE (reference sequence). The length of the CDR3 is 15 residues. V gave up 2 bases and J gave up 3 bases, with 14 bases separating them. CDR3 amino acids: CASSFVRGGDTEAFF. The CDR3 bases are TGTGCCAGCAGCTTCGTTAGGGGTGGTGACACTGAAGCTTTCTTT.

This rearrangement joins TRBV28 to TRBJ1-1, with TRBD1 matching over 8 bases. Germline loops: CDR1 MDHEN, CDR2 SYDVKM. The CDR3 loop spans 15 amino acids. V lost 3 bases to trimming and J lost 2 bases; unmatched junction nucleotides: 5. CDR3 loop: CASSFGDRINTEAFF. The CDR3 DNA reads TGTGCCAGCAGTTTTGGGGACAGGATAAACACTGAAGCTTTCTTT.

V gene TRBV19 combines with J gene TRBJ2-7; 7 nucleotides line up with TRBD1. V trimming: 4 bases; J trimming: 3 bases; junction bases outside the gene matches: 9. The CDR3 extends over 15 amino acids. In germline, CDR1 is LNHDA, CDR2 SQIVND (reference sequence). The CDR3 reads CASSTQTGIGYEQYF. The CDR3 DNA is TGTGCCAGTAGTACCCAGACAGGGATAGGCTACGAGCAGTACTTC.

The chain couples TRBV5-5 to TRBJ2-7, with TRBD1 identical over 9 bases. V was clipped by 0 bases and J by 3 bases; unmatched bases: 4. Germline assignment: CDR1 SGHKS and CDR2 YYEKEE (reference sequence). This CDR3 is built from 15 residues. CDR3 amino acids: CASSLGGQGGYEQYF. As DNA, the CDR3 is TGTGCCAGCAGCTTGGGGGGACAGGGAGGCTACGAGCAGTACTTC.

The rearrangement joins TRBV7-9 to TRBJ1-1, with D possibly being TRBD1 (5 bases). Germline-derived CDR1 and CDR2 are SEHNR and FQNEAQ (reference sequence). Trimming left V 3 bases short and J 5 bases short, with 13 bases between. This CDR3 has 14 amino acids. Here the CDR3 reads CASSFSQSGTEAFF. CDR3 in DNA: TGTGCCAGCAGCTTCTCTCAGTCAGGGACTGAAGCTTTCTTT.

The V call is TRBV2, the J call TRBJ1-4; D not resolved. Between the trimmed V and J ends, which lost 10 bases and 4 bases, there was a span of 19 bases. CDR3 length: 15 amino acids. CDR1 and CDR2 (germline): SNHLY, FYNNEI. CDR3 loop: CATDSFGRDNEKLFF. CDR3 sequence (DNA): TGTGCCACCGATTCGTTCGGGAGAGATAATGAAAAACTGTTTTTT.

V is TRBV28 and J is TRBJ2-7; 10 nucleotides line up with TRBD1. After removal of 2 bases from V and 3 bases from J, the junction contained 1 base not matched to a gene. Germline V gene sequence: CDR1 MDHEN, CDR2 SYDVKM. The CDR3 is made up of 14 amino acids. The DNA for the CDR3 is TGTGCCAGCAGTTTAGGGGACAGGGGCTACGAGCAGTACTTC. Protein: CASSLGDRGYEQYF.

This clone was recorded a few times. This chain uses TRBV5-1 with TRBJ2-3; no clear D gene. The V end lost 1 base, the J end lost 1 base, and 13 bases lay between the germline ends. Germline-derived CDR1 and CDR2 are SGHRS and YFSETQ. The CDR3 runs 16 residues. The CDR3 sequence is CASSLISAGGTDTQYF. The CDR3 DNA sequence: TGCGCCAGCAGCTTGATCTCGGCAGGCGGCACAGATACGCAGTATTTT.

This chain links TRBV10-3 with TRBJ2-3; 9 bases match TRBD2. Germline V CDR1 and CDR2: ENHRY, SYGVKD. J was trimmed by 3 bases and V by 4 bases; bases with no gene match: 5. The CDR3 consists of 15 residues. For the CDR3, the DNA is TGTGCCATCAGTGCAGGCGGGGGGGTTACAGATACGCAGTATTTT. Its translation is CAISAGGGVTDTQYF.

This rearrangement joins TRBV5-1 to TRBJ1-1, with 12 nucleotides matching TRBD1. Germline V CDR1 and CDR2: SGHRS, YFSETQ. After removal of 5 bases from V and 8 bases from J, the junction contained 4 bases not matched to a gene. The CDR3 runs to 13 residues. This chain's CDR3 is CASRGQGASEAFF. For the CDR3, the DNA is TGCGCCAGCAGGGGACAGGGGGCTTCAGAAGCTTTCTTT.

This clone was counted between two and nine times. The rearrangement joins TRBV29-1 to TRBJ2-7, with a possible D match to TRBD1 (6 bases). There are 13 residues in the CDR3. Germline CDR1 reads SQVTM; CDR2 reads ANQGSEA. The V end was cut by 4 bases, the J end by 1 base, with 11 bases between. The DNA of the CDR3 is TGCAGCGTTGGGGGACATCCTTCCTACGAGCAGTACTTC. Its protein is CSVGGHPSYEQYF.